The clone carrying this T cell receptor (beta chain) has just a few counts. The antigen is unknown. The record originates from a study of T cell repertoires in cytomegalovirus infection. Study details: In public TCR beta signatures, there were indications of both CMV infection and matching HLA type. Whole-study results and caveats: HLA-C-restricted TCR beta clonotypes specific for CMV led the ex vivo response. Individuals carrying CMV plus the relevant HLA were identified by cumulative frequency of public TCR beta families.

V dropped 3 bases and J dropped 0 bases, with 6 bases sitting between them. The germline V gene encodes CDR1 SEHNR and CDR2 FQNEAQ (reference sequence). The CDR3 totals 13 residues. TCRdb itself ran the reads through MiXCR, one entry per CDR3 protein. Among 700,000 to 850,000 distinct CDR3 sequences listed, around a third were seen once. Source: cultured CD8+ T cells from PBMCs, taken from culture after CMV antigen stimulation. The V and J genes are TRBV7-9 and TRBJ2-7; D is unclear. This sequence originates from a human donor in good health (CMV status not recorded). Some clones in this sample may be carry-over from other donors' samples. The CDR3 loop reads CASSFTSSYEQYF. The CDR3 DNA sequence: TGTGCCAGCAGCTTTACGTCCTCCTACGAGCAGTACTTC. The variable domain in full, completed from reference TRBV7-9 and TRBJ2-7, reads DTGVSQNPRHKITKRGQNVTFRCDPISEHNRLYWYRQTLGQGPEFLTYFQNEAQLEKSRLLSDRFSAERPKGSFSTLEIQRTEQGDSAMYLCASSFTSSYEQYFGPGTRLTVT.